These 14 T cell receptor beta chains came from one sample sequenced in a study of regulatory T cells in long-lasting Graves disease. Time point indicated: newly diagnosed GD, antithyroid drugs for less than 3 months. With RNA extracted from PBMCs as input, the TCR library was made. TCR beta libraries were built with iRepertoire HTBI primers and Arm-PCR of CDR3 regions. TCRdb re-derived calls from the multiplex PCR reads in MiXCR, one entry per CDR3 protein. Found here are more than 300,000 distinct CDR3 sequences, approximately 12% of them singletons; the top ten hold 18%. These data also formed part of another study, on T cells in Graves' hyperthyroidism and ophthalmopathy.

The specimen comprised peripheral blood mononuclear cells (PBMCs), sampled at new diagnosis, from a patient treated with antithyroid drugs. The source is a woman between 18 and 29 years old with Graves disease.

The sample holds many counts of this clonotype. This chain joins TRBV19 and TRBJ2-7; D not certain. CDR3 size: 14 residues. The ends were cut back, 4 bases at V and 3 bases at J, with 13 bases in the middle. The V gene's germline CDR1 is LNHDA and CDR2 SQIVND (reference sequence). CDR3 DNA sequence: TGTGCCAGTAGTACAGGTATGGCTAGCTACGAGCAGTACTTC. It specifies CASSTGMASYEQYF.

This clonotype has just a few counts. The genes are TRBV10-2 and TRBJ1-1, with D unclear. The length of the CDR3 is 14 residues. Per the germline V gene, CDR1 is WSHSY and CDR2 is SAAADI. Trimming left V 8 bases short and J 0 bases short, with 13 bases between. This chain's CDR3 is CASERTWMNTEAFF. The DNA of the CDR3 is TGCGCCAGCGAAAGGACGTGGATGAACACTGAAGCTTTCTTT.

V is TRBV12-3 or TRBV12-4 and J is TRBJ1-2, with a possible D match to TRBD1 (6 bases). Trimming cost V 1 base and J 0 bases, with 15 bases left between them. The CDR3 consists of 17 residues. Written as DNA, the CDR3 is TGTGCCAGCAGTTTAGTCGGGACACGAGGGGCTAACTATGGCTACACCTTC. This codes for CASSLVGTRGANYGYTF.

In this sample, this clonotype turned up many times. The rearrangement joins TRBV12-3 or TRBV12-4 to TRBJ1-1; D is ambiguous. Trimming took 1 base from V and 6 from J, leaving 9 bases between them. The CDR3 runs 13 residues. The CDR3 here is CASSLEGRPEAFF. In DNA form, the CDR3 reads TGTGCCAGCAGTTTAGAAGGCCGGCCTGAAGCTTTCTTT.

V and J are TRBV9 and TRBJ2-1; 11 positions agree with TRBD2. This CDR3 has 16 residues. J was trimmed by 4 bases and V by 1 base; bases with no gene match: 4. Germline loops: CDR1 SGDLS, CDR2 YYNGEE. The CDR3 here is CASSVLSGGGYNEQFF. CDR3 DNA: TGTGCCAGCAGCGTACTTAGCGGGGGGGGTTACAATGAGCAGTTCTTC.

The rearrangement links TRBV6-4 to TRBJ2-1; TRBD2 matches at 7 bases. Germline loops: CDR1 MRHNA, CDR2 SNTAGT. The CDR3 contains 16 residues. The V gene end was trimmed by 0 bases and the J gene end by 3 bases; junction bases not matched to a gene: 5. The CDR3: CASSDSASGLYNEQFF. The CDR3, as DNA: TGTGCCAGCAGTGACTCGGCTAGCGGTCTCTACAATGAGCAGTTCTTC.

The chain employs TRBV4-2 and TRBJ2-7, with D unclear. In germline, CDR1 is LGHNA, CDR2 YNFKEQ. The V end lost 1 base, the J end lost 2 bases, and 6 bases lay between the germline ends. This CDR3 spans 13 amino acids. The CDR3 region has the DNA TGTGCCAGCAGCCAAGGATTCGCCTACGAGCAGTACTTC. It specifies CASSQGFAYEQYF.

This clonotype was recorded a few times. CDR3 bases: TGTGCCAGCAGCCAAGCTGAAATTGGGACTCCCGACGGCCAGTTCTTC. It is translated as CASSQAEIGTPDGQFF. The rearrangement links TRBV3-1 to TRBJ2-1, with D possibly being TRBD2 (6 bases). The germline CDR1 and CDR2 sequences are LGHDT and YNNKEL (reference sequence). This CDR3 has 16 residues. With 1 base removed from V and 13 bases from J, the gap between germline ends came to 23 bases.

This clonotype occurred many times. This rearrangement joins TRBV7-2 to TRBJ1-1; TRBD1 agrees at 7 bases. The CDR3 has 16 residues. Germline trimming cut 3 bases from V and 1 base from J; bases unmatched to any gene: 8. CDR1 is SGHTA and CDR2 is FQGNSA in the germline V gene. In nucleotides, the CDR3 is TGTGCCAGCAGCTTGCCCCGGACAGGCGGGAACACTGAAGCTTTCTTT. Translation: CASSLPRTGGNTEAFF.

Only a few counts were recorded for this clonotype. DNA of the CDR3: TGCAGCGGCTTGGTCCGTGGGTCCCTGAGCTACACCTTC. Amino acids: CSGLVRGSLSYTF. The V gene is TRBV29-1, the J gene TRBJ1-2; D unresolved. Germline loops: CDR1 SQVTM, CDR2 ANQGSEA. Trimming left V 7 bases short and J 9 bases short, with 21 bases between. CDR3 length: 13 amino acids.

In this sample, this clonotype turned up many times. CDR3 coding DNA: TGTGCCAGCAGATCTGCCAGCTACTCCTACGAGCAGTACGTC. Its protein is CASRSASYSYEQYV. The gene calls are TRBV28 and TRBJ2-7, with D unresolved. From germline, CDR1 is MDHEN and CDR2 SYDVKM. V was trimmed by 6 bases and J by 0 bases, leaving 12 bases between them. The CDR3 has 14 amino acids.

This clonotype was picked up many times. The V and J genes are TRBV12-3 or TRBV12-4 and TRBJ1-3, with a tentative D call TRBD1 (6 bases). V lost 8 bases and J 5 bases, leaving 13 bases between the germline ends. The CDR3 extends over 13 amino acids. The CDR3 sequence is CASPRQDRNTIYF. CDR3 coding DNA: TGTGCCAGCCCTAGACAGGACCGAAACACCATATATTTT.

The chain is built from TRBV10-3 and TRBJ1-2; 8 positions agree with TRBD1. CDR3 length equals 14 residues. V lost 6 bases, J lost 3 bases, and 6 bases stayed unmatched. Germline V CDR1 and CDR2: ENHRY, SYGVKD. The CDR3 loop reads CAISETTGDYGYTF. The CDR3 coding sequence is TGTGCCATCAGCGAGACGACAGGGGACTATGGCTACACCTTC.

This clonotype has at least ten counts. The junction differs from germline at one of its ends, possibly a read error. The V and J genes are TRBV7-8 and TRBJ2-2; 10 nucleotides line up with TRBD1. Germline V CDR1 and CDR2: SGHVS, FQNEAQ. The CDR3 is 15 residues long. The CDR3 DNA follows: TGTGCCAGCAGCTTAGCCGGGACAGGGGCCGGGGAGCTGTTTTTC. As protein: CASSLAGTGAGELFF.